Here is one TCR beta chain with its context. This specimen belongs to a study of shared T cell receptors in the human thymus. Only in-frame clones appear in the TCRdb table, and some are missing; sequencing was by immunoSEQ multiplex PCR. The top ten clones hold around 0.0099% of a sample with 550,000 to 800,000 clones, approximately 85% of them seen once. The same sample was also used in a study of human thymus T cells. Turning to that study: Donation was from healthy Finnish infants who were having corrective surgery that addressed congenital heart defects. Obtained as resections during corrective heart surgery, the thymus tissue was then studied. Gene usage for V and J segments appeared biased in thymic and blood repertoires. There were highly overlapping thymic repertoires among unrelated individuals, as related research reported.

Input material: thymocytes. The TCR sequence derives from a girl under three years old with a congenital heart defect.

CDR3 nucleotides: TGTGCCAGCAGCGTCCTCGGGACTAGCGGGGGGTCCACGCAGTTCTTC. Translating it yields CASSVLGTSGGSTQFF. The J gene is TRBJ2-1, the V gene TRBV13; 15 nucleotides align to TRBD2. With 5 bases clipped from V and 12 bases from J, the junction kept 11 bases outside the gene matches. CDR3 length: 16 residues. Germline V gives CDR1 PRHDT, CDR2 FYEKMQ (reference sequence). The variable domain in full, with the rest retrieved from reference TRBV13 and TRBJ2-1, is AAGVIQSPRHLIKEKRETATLKCYPIPRHDTVYWYQQGPGQDPQFLISFYEKMQSDKGSIPDRFSAQQFSDYHSELNMSSLELGDSALYFCASSVLGTSGGSTQFFGPGTRLTVL.